This note documents a single TCR beta chain sequence. This record belongs to a study of blood T cell repertoires in COVID-19. Study summary: The origin of the acute and convalescent COVID-19 samples was the United States, Italy and Spain. T cells, B-cell-depleted T cells, or PBMCs supplied cDNA or gDNA.

Losses at the gene ends were 0 bases for V and 2 bases for J; bases not matched to a gene: 7. Germline CDR1 and CDR2: LNHNV and YYDKDF (reference sequence). The CDR3 covers 17 residues. Methods used by the authors: Amplified reference gene primers provided the basis for estimating nucleated cell counts. Profiling relied on immunoSEQ multiplex PCR, and the TCRdb table lists in-frame clones only, not all of them. The V and J calls and clone size come from that table; D and trimming were worked out from the DNA. The sample shows more than 100,000 clones, around 87% of them seen only once. J is TRBJ1-5 and V is TRBV15; TRBD1 aligns across 7 bases. This clonotype originated in a woman in her 70s with acute or convalescent COVID-19. Source material: peripheral blood. CDR3 in amino acids: CATSRDRGGDGNQPQHF. The CDR3 DNA sequence: TGTGCCACCAGCAGAGACCGAGGGGGCGATGGCAATCAGCCCCAGCATTTT.